This T cell receptor (beta chain) was captured by sequencing in a study of somatic mutations in cytotoxic T cells in rheumatoid arthritis. Overall study results and limits: Comparison of CD8+ T-cell clonality between rheumatoid arthritis patients and age-matched healthy controls yielded no significant difference. More than 20% of CD8+ cells belonged to the largest clone in about an eighth of the 65 patients.

The CDR3 totals 18 residues. The germline gives CDR1 SGDLS, CDR2 YYNGEE. V lost 0 bases to trimming and J lost 3 bases, with 18 bases between them. Note on this clone: The target antigen is unknown.

Original processing notes: The authors compared patient CD8+ clones larger than 1% against published virus-specific TCRB sequences. Only a few of these clones matched. Profiling relied on immunoSEQ multiplex PCR, and the TCRdb table lists in-frame clones only, not all of them. From that table come the V and J calls and clone size; the DNA was used to work out D and trimming. The repertoire consists of approximately 17,000 clones, with roughly 80% occurring once and the leading ten covering 4.8%. The chain employs TRBV9 and TRBJ2-2; maybe TRBD2 (6 bases). Material for sequencing was CD8+ T cells sorted from blood. This TCR came from an adult with rheumatoid arthritis. Written as DNA, the CDR3 is TGTGCCAGCAGCGTAGTAAAAAAGGGCGGGGTGGACACCGGGGAGCTGTTTTTT. Translation: CASSVVKKGGVDTGELFF.